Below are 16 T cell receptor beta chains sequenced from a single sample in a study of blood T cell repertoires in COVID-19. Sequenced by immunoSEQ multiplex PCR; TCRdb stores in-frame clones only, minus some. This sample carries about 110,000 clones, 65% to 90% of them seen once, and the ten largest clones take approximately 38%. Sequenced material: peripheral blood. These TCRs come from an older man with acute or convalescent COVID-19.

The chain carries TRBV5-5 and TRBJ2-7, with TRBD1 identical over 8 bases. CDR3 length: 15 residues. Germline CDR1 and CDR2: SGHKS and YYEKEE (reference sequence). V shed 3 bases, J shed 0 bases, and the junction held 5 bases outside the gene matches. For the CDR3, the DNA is TGTGCCAGCAGCTCGAGGACAGGGAGCTCCTACGAGCAGTACTTC. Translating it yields CASSSRTGSSYEQYF.

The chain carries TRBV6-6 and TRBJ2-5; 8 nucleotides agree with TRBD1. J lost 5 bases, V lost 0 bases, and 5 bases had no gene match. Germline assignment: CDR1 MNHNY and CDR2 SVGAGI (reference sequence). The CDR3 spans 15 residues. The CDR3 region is CASSYSSQGAETQYF. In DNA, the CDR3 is TGTGCCAGCAGTTACTCGAGTCAGGGGGCTGAGACCCAGTACTTC.

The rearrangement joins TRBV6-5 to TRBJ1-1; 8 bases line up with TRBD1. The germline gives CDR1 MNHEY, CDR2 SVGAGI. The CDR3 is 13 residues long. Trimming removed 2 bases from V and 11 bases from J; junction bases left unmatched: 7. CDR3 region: CASSYPGQADAFF. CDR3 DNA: TGTGCCAGCAGTTACCCGGGACAGGCGGACGCTTTCTTT.

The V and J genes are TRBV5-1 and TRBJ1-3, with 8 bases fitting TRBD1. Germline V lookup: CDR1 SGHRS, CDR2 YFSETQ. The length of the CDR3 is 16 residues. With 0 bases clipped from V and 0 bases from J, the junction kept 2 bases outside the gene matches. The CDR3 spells CASSLAGGPSGNTIYF. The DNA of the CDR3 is TGCGCCAGCAGCTTGGCAGGGGGCCCCTCTGGAAACACCATATATTTT. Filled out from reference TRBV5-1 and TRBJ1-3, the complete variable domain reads KAGVTQTPRYLIKTRGQQVTLSCSPISGHRSVSWYQQTPGQGLQFLFEYFSETQRNKGNFPGRFSGRQFSNSRSEMNVSTLELGDSALYLCASSLAGGPSGNTIYFGEGSWLTVV.

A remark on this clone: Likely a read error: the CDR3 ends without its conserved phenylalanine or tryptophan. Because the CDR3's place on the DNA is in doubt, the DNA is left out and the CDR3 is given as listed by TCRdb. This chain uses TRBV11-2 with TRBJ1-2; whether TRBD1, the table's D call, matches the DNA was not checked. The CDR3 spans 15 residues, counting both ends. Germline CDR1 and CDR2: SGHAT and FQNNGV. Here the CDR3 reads CASSSTRQGVGVSSM.

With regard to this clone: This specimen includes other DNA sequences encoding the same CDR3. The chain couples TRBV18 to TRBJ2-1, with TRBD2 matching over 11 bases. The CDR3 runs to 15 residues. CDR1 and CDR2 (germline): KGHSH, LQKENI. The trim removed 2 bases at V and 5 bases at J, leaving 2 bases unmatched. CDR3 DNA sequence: TGTGCCAGCTCACCAGGACTAGCGGGTAACAATGAGCAGTTCTTC. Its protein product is CASSPGLAGNNEQFF.

The CDR3 loop reads CASSPTTRGNNEQFF. The DNA of the CDR3 is TGTGCCAGCTCACCAACGACTAGAGGAAACAATGAGCAGTTCTTC. The chain employs TRBV18 and TRBJ2-1, with D tentatively TRBD2 (6 bases). Germline loops: CDR1 KGHSH, CDR2 LQKENI. The V end lost 2 bases, the J end lost 5 bases, and 13 bases lay between the germline ends. The CDR3 consists of 15 residues.

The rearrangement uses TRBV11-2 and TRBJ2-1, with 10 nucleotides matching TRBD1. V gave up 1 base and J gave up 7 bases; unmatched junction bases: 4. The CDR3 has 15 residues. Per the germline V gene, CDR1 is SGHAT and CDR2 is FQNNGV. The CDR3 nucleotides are TGTGCCAGCAGCTTAGGGACAGGGGGGTTGAATGAGCAGTTCTTC. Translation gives CASSLGTGGLNEQFF.

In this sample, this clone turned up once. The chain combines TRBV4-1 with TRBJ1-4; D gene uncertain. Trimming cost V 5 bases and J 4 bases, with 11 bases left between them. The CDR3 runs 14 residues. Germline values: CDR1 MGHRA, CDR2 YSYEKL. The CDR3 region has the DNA TGCGCCAGCAGCTCTCGCGGAGTTAATGAAAAACTGTTTTTT. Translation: CASSSRGVNEKLFF.

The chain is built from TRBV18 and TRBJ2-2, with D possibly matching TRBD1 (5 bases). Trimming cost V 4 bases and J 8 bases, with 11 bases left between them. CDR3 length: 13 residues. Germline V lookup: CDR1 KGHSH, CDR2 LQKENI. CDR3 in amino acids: CASSLQGAGELFF. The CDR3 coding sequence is TGTGCCAGCTCACTTCAGGGTGCGGGGGAGCTGTTTTTT.

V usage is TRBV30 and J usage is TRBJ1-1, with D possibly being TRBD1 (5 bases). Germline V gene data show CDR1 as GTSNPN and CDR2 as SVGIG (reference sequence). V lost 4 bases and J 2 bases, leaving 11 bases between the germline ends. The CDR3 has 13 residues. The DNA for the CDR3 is TGTGCCTGGACCATGGACACAAACACTGAAGCTTTCTTT. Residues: CAWTMDTNTEAFF. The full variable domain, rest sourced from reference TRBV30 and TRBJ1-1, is SQTIHQWPATLVQPVGSPLSLECTVEGTSNPNLYWYRQAAGRGLQLLFYSVGIGQISSEVPQNLSASRPQDRQFILSSKKLLLSDSGFYLCAWTMDTNTEAFFGQGTRLTVV.

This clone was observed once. The CDR3 DNA reads as TGCGCCAGCAGTGGAGGGGCTAGCGGAGATACGCAGTATTTT. Translating it yields CASSGGASGDTQYF. The V gene is TRBV10-1, the J gene TRBJ2-3; 7 bases are shared with TRBD2. From germline, CDR1 is WNHNN and CDR2 SYGVQD (reference sequence). Losses at the gene ends were 4 bases for V and 5 bases for J; bases not matched to a gene: 6. The CDR3 spans 14 residues.

CDR3 coding DNA: TGTGCCAGCAGCCAAGGCTCGGGAGGGGTCTCCTACGAGCAGTACTTC. It translates to CASSQGSGGVSYEQYF. This chain uses TRBV14 with TRBJ2-7; 8 nucleotides agree with TRBD2. The V gene's germline CDR1 is SGHDN and CDR2 FVKESK. CDR3 length equals 16 residues. V gave up 1 base and J gave up 0 bases; unmatched junction bases: 5.

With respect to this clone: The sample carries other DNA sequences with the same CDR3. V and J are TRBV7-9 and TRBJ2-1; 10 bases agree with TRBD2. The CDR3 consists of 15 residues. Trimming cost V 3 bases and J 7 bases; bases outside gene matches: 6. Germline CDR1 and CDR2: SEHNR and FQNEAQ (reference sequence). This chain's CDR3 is CASSFRTSGGNEQFF. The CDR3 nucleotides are TGTGCCAGCAGCTTTAGGACTAGCGGAGGTAATGAGCAGTTCTTC.

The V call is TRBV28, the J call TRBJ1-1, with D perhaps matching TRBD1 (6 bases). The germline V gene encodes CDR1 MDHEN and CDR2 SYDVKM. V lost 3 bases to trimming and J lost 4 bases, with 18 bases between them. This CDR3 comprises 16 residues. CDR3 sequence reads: CASSLMGTGGLTEAFF. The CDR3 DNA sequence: TGTGCCAGCAGTTTGATGGGGACGGGGGGCCTCACTGAAGCTTTCTTT.

The DNA for the CDR3 is TGCGCCAGCAGCTTAGCGGGAGGCCGCTACAATGAGCAGTTCTTC. It specifies CASSLAGGRYNEQFF. The chain links TRBV5-1 to TRBJ2-1; 9 bases map to TRBD2. The V segment lost 2 bases and the J segment 3 bases; nucleotides outside the gene matches: 3. The CDR3 covers 15 residues. Looked up from germline, CDR1 is SGHRS and CDR2 is YFSETQ. The full variable domain, its missing parts supplied by reference TRBV5-1 and TRBJ2-1, is KAGVTQTPRYLIKTRGQQVTLSCSPISGHRSVSWYQQTPGQGLQFLFEYFSETQRNKGNFPGRFSGRQFSNSRSEMNVSTLELGDSALYLCASSLAGGRYNEQFFGPGTRLTVL.